Shown below are 14 T cell receptor beta chains from a single sample sequenced in a study of CXCR3-negative and CXCR3-positive naive CD8 T cells. TRB cDNA was prepared as libraries by UMI-labeled 5' RACE. TCRdb reprocessed the 5' RACE reads and reports one entry per CDR3 protein, with no DNA. The repertoire shows over 70,000 distinct CDR3 sequences; the top ten hold approximately 0.54%. For these receptors, no antigen is known. Study results and limitations: The study found more hydrophobic TRB CDR3s in CXCR3-positive naive cells than in CXCR3-negative naive cells.

The sequencing input was naive CXCR3+ CD8+ T cells from blood. Subset given: CD45RO-CCR7+CD27+CD95- naive CD8+ T cells expressing CXCR3 (TNR3+). The receptors were gathered from a human donor in good health. Some clones in this sample may be carry-over from other donors' samples.

The V and J genes are TRBV28 and TRBJ2-5; the TRBD2 assignment by TCRdb is unverifiable without DNA. The germline V gene has CDR1 MDHEN and CDR2 SYDVKM. This CDR3 has 15 amino acids. The CDR3 loop reads CASSSVIAGEETQYF.

V gene TRBV28 combines with J gene TRBJ2-7; checking the TCRdb D call of TRBD2 is not possible without DNA. Germline CDR1 and CDR2: MDHEN and SYDVKM. This CDR3 region has 15 residues. The CDR3 sequence: CATTRGREGDREQYF. The full variable domain, with the rest looked up from reference TRBV28 and TRBJ2-7, is DVKVTQSSRYLVKRTGEKVFLECVQDMDHENMFWYRQDPGLGLRLIYFSYDVKMKEKGDIPEGYSVSREKKERFSLILESASTNQTSMYLCATTRGREGDREQYFGPGTRLTVT.

The V and J genes are TRBV12-3 or TRBV12-4 and TRBJ2-7. The CDR3 spans 12 residues. CDR3 residues: CASSYPPGEQYF.

The chain employs TRBV7-6 and TRBJ1-5; the TCRdb D gene call, TRBD1, has no DNA to confirm it. The CDR3 extends over 15 amino acids. Germline CDR1 is SGHVS and CDR2 is FNYEAQ. CDR3: CASSLEATANQPQHF.

The rearrangement joins TRBV28 to TRBJ2-1; TCRdb gives TRBD1 as the D gene, but with no DNA this cannot be confirmed. This CDR3 is 13 amino acids long. Germline CDR1 is MDHEN and CDR2 is SYDVKM. CDR3 sequence: CASSNDRVGEQFF.

The chain couples TRBV4-1 to TRBJ2-1; TCRdb's assignment of TRBD2 cannot be checked, as there is no DNA. Germline V gene sequence: CDR1 MGHRA, CDR2 YSYEKL. This CDR3 is 16 amino acids long. The CDR3 loop is CASSQLAGDSYNEQFF.

The chain couples TRBV28 to TRBJ2-5; TCRdb's D call, TRBD1, is unchecked because there is no DNA. The CDR3 covers 14 residues. The germline gives CDR1 MDHEN, CDR2 SYDVKM. The CDR3 sequence is CASRETGVQETQYF.

The chain combines TRBV24-1 with TRBJ1-5. The CDR3 covers 13 residues. The germline V gene has CDR1 KGHDR and CDR2 SFDVKD. This CDR3 reads CATSEDENQPQHF.

CDR3 sequence: CSTLGQGLNQPQHF. The chain recombines TRBV20-1 with TRBJ1-5. This CDR3 is built from 14 residues. The germline gives CDR1 DFQATT, CDR2 SNEGSKA (reference sequence).

This chain uses TRBV7-2 with TRBJ2-7. The CDR3 is 14 amino acids. Germline values: CDR1 SGHTA, CDR2 FQGNSA. CDR3 residues: CASSLAAQVDEQYF.

V gene TRBV7-6 combines with J gene TRBJ2-7. Germline CDR1 and CDR2: SGHVS and FNYEAQ. The CDR3 spans 14 residues. The CDR3 is CASSLGSHSYEQYF.

This rearrangement joins TRBV4-1 to TRBJ2-7; the D gene TCRdb calls, TRBD1, cannot be checked with no DNA. The CDR3 has 15 amino acids. CDR1 is MGHRA and CDR2 is YSYEKL in the germline V gene. The chain's CDR3 is CASSQGGGHVYEQYF.

The CDR3 spells CASIPDRWNQPQHF. This chain connects TRBV28 to TRBJ1-5; as DNA is missing, the TRBD1 call by TCRdb cannot be tested. The CDR3 length is 14 residues. Germline values: CDR1 MDHEN, CDR2 SYDVKM. Looking up the rest from reference TRBV28 and TRBJ1-5 gives the full variable domain: DVKVTQSSRYLVKRTGEKVFLECVQDMDHENMFWYRQDPGLGLRLIYFSYDVKMKEKGDIPEGYSVSREKKERFSLILESASTNQTSMYLCASIPDRWNQPQHFGDGTRLSIL.

The chain uses TRBV15 and TRBJ2-5. The CDR3 totals 15 residues. Germline CDR1 and CDR2: LNHNV and YYDKDF (reference sequence). The CDR3 is CATSREAGNQETQYF.